This TCR beta chain was sequenced in a study of blood T cell repertoires in COVID-19. V shed 3 bases and J shed 6 bases, with 10 bases lying between them. The CDR3 loop spans 13 amino acids. Per germline, CDR1 KGHSH and CDR2 LQKENI. Data came from immunoSEQ multiplex PCR; TCRdb stores just in-frame clones and leaves some out. The top ten hold over 7.5% of the sample, which has about 8,400 clones, about nine tenths seen once. This chain uses TRBV18 with TRBJ2-3; D uncertain. Input material: peripheral blood. This receptor was identified in a man aged 60 to 69 with acute or convalescent COVID-19. In DNA form, the CDR3 reads TGTGCCAGCTCACCTCGGTCGGTGGATACGCAGTATTTT. Translating it yields CASSPRSVDTQYF.